These 7 T cell receptor beta chains originate from one sample sequenced in a study of OX40 agonist ivuxolimab in advanced cancers. Libraries were prepared by immunoSEQ multiplex PCR; TCRdb keeps only in-frame clonotypes and omits some of them. Of some 74,000 clones in the sample, around 89% were seen once. The sequenced sample was CD4+ or CD8+ T cells sorted from blood, obtained in a trial of the OX40 agonist ivuxolimab. Every receptor here comes from an adult with an advanced solid tumor such as melanoma, head and neck, liver or kidney cancer.

This rearrangement joins TRBV27 to TRBJ1-6; no definite D call. Germline CDR1 and CDR2: MNHEY and SMNVEV (reference sequence). CDR3 length: 15 residues. Trimming took off 7 bases at V and 0 bases at J, with 10 bases between the two ends. The CDR3 DNA follows: TGTGCCAGCACCCTTCGAAGCTCCTATAATTCACCCCTCCACTTT. Its translation is CASTLRSSYNSPLHF.

CDR3 in DNA: TGTGCCATTCCACAGGGTTCCGGGGAGCTGTTTTTT. Translated: CAIPQGSGELFF. The chain couples TRBV2 to TRBJ2-2; D is perhaps TRBD1 (6 bases). CDR3 length: 12 residues. The germline V and J ends were trimmed by 10 bases and 6 bases, with 12 bases remaining between them. CDR1 is SNHLY, CDR2 FYNNEI, per germline.

The J gene is TRBJ2-7, the V gene TRBV7-2, with D hard to call. The CDR3 extends over 14 amino acids. Germline loops: CDR1 SGHTA, CDR2 FQGNSA. V lost 1 base and J 7 bases, leaving 14 bases between the germline ends. The chain's CDR3 is CASSLVGPWREQYF. The CDR3 region has the DNA TGTGCCAGCAGCTTAGTGGGTCCTTGGCGTGAGCAGTACTTC.

The chain recombines TRBV5-1 with TRBJ1-3; no firm D call. This CDR3 has 14 residues. Deletions cut 3 bases from V and 0 bases from J, with 7 bases between. Germline lookup yields CDR1 SGHRS and CDR2 YFSETQ. The CDR3, as DNA: TGCGCCAGCAGCTCCGGAACCTCTGGAAACACCATATATTTT. Protein sequence: CASSSGTSGNTIYF.

The chain couples TRBV7-2 to TRBJ2-2; the D gene could be TRBD1 or TRBD2 (6 bases each). CDR3 length: 15 amino acids. V lost 5 bases and J lost 2, with 12 bases in between. The germline V gene encodes CDR1 SGHTA and CDR2 FQGNSA. CDR3 coding DNA: TGTGCCAGCAGCCCCTGGGGGGCCAACACCGGGGAGCTGTTTTTT. The encoded protein is CASSPWGANTGELFF.

Comments on this clone: Other DNA sequences in this specimen translate into the identical CDR3. The chain uses TRBV27 and TRBJ1-5; unclear D gene. Germline lookup yields CDR1 MNHEY and CDR2 SMNVEV (reference sequence). This CDR3 contains 15 residues. V lost 9 bases to trimming and J lost 3 bases, with 18 bases between them. The CDR3 reads CASKLSIQHNQPQHF. CDR3 sequence (DNA): TGTGCCAGTAAATTAAGTATACAGCACAATCAGCCCCAGCATTTT.

This clone has a handful of counts. This CDR3 is CASSYKASYGYTF. For the CDR3, the DNA is TGTGCCAGCAGTTACAAGGCCTCCTATGGCTACACCTTC. This sequence joins TRBV6-5 and TRBJ1-2; D is ambiguous. The CDR3 runs to 13 residues. V shed 2 bases and J shed 4 bases, with 8 bases lying between them. Germline values: CDR1 MNHEY, CDR2 SVGAGI.